Listed below are T cell receptor beta chains from one sample, sequenced in a study of T cells in Graves' hyperthyroidism and ophthalmopathy. TCRdb fed the multiplex PCR reads into MiXCR, producing one record per CDR3 protein. In the table there are 300,000 to 350,000 distinct CDR3 sequences, about 20% of which are singletons. Sequencing was done on a sample of blood. The receptors were gathered from a woman aged 50 to 65 with Graves' hyperthyroidism. CDR3s include the opening cysteine and the closing phenylalanine or tryptophan. D genes are given only for firm matches. Clone size is not always given. Where it is, it says once, few, many or a class for expanded clones.

>TRBV6-6|NA|TRBJ1-5|NA
TGTGCCAGCAGTTACGAGTCAACAAATCAGCCCCAGCATTTT
CASSYESTNQPQHF
>TRBV7-8|few|TRBJ1-6|NA
TGTGCCAGCAGACCTATGATAAGCTCCTATAATTCACCCCTCCACTTT
CASRPMISSYNSPLHF
>TRBV6-2/TRBV6-3|NA|TRBJ2-7|NA
TGTGCCAGCAGTTATAGAGGCTTAGTCTACGAGCAGTACTTC
CASSYRGLVYEQYF
>TRBV6-1|NA|TRBJ1-6|TRBD1
TGTGCCAGCACCGGGACAGACTCCTCACCCCTCCACTTT
CASTGTDSSPLHF
>TRBV6-1|NA|TRBJ2-7|NA
TGTGCCAGCCAGGGGTGGAGTCAGGGTGGGTACGAGCAGTACTTC
CASQGWSQGGYEQYF
>TRBV2|NA|TRBJ1-5|TRBD1
TGTGCCAGCAGTGAAGCTATCGTGACAGGGTATCAGCCCCAGCATTTT
CASSEAIVTGYQPQHF
>TRBV14|NA|TRBJ1-2|NA
TGTGCCAGCAGCCAAGTCGGGGTAGCCTACACCTTC
CASSQVGVAYTF
>TRBV6-1|few|TRBJ2-7|NA
TGTGCCAGCAGTAGGGACATGACCTCCTACGAGCAGTACTTC
CASSRDMTSYEQYF
>TRBV6-1|few|TRBJ2-4|NA
TGTGCCAGCACCGCCGGGGACATTCAGTACTTC
CASTAGDIQYF
>TRBV3-1|NA|TRBJ2-1|NA
TGTGCCAGCGTCCCAATGGGTGGGAATGAGCAGTTCTTC
CASVPMGGNEQFF
>TRBV6-1|NA|TRBJ1-2|NA
TGTGCCAGCACCTCGACGGGGGGTTGGCACTATGGCTACACCTTC
CASTSTGGWHYGYTF
>TRBV25-1|few|TRBJ1-2|NA
TGTGCCAGCAGTGTATCAGGGGTCCATGGCTACACCTTC
CASSVSGVHGYTF
>TRBV12-3/TRBV12-4|few|TRBJ1-6|TRBD1
TGTGCCAGCAGAAAGACAGGGGGCGGGGGTTCACCCCTCCACTTT
CASRKTGGGGSPLHF
>TRBV5-1|many|TRBJ2-7|NA
TGCGCCAGCAGCTCCAGACAGCACTCCTACGAGCAGTACTTC
CASSSRQHSYEQYF
>TRBV20-1|many|TRBJ2-1|NA
TGCAGTGCTACCGCGGGGGCGGCAGGCTACAATGAGCAGTTCTTC
CSATAGAAGYNEQFF
>TRBV7-9|many|TRBJ1-1|NA
TGTGCCAGCAGCTTAGGTACGGGCACTGAAGCTTTCTTT
CASSLGTGTEAFF
>TRBV9|NA|TRBJ2-1|NA
TGTGCCAGCAGCGTAGGTGGGGCTAGTGAGCAGTTCTTC
CASSVGGASEQFF
>TRBV20-1|many|TRBJ1-1|NA
TGCAGTGCGGGTAGCGGTTGGGGCACTGAAGCTTTCTTT
CSAGSGWGTEAFF